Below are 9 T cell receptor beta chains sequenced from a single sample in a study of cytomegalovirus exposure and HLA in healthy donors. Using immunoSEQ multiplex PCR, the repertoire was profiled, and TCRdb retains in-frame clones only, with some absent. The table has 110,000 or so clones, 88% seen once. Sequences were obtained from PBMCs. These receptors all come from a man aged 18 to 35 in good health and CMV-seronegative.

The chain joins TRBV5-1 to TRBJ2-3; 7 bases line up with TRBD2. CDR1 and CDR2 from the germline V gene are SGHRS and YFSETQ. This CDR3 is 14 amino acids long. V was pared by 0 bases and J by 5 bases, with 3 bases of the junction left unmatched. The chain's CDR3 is CASSLAGGKDTQYF. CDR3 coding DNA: TGCGCCAGCAGCTTGGCCGGGGGGAAAGATACGCAGTATTTT.

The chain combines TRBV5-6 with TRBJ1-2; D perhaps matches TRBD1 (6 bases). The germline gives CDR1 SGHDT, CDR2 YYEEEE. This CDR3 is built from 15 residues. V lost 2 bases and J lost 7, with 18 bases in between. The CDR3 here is CASSFGTLRAGGYTF. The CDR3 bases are TGTGCCAGCAGCTTTGGGACACTACGCGCCGGTGGCTACACCTTC.

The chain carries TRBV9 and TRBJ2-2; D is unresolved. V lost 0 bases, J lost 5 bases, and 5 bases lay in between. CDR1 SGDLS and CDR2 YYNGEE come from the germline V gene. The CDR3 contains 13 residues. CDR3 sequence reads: CASSVAATGELFF. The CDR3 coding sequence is TGTGCCAGCAGCGTAGCCGCGACCGGGGAGCTGTTTTTT.

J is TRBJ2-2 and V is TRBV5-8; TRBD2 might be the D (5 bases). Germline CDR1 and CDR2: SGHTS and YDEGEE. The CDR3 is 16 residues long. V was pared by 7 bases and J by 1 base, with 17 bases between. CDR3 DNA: TGTGCCAGCCCCATTCGAGGGCGCGGGAACACCGGGGAGCTGTTTTTT. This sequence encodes CASPIRGRGNTGELFF.

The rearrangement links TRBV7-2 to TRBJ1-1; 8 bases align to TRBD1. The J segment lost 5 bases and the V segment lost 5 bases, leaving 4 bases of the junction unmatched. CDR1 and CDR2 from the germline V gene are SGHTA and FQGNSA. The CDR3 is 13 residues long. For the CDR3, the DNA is TGTGCCAGCAGCCAGGACAGGGCGACTGAAGCTTTCTTT. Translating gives CASSQDRATEAFF.

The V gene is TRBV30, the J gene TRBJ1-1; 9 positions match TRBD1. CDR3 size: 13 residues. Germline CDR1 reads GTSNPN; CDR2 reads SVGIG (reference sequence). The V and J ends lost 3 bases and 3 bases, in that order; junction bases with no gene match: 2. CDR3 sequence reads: CAWSDRGYTEAFF. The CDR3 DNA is TGTGCCTGGAGCGACAGGGGGTACACTGAAGCTTTCTTT. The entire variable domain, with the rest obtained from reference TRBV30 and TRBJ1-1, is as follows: SQTIHQWPATLVQPVGSPLSLECTVEGTSNPNLYWYRQAAGRGLQLLFYSVGIGQISSEVPQNLSASRPQDRQFILSSKKLLLSDSGFYLCAWSDRGYTEAFFGQGTRLTVV.

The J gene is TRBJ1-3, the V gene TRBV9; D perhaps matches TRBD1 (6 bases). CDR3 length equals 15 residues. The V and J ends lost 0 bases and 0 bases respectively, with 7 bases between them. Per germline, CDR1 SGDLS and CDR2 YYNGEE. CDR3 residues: CASSVGGGSGNTIYF. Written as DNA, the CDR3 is TGTGCCAGCAGCGTAGGAGGGGGCTCTGGAAACACCATATATTTT.

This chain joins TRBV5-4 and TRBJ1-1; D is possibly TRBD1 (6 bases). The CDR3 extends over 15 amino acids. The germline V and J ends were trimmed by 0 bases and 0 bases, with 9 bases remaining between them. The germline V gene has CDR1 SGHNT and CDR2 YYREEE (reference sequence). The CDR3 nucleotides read TGTGCCAGCAGCTTGGGGACAGCGTTGAACACTGAAGCTTTCTTT. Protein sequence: CASSLGTALNTEAFF.

The CDR3 is CASSSTPGQNTEAFF. The CDR3 region has the DNA TGTGCCAGCAGCTCAACTCCGGGACAGAACACTGAAGCTTTCTTT. This chain uses TRBV11-2 with TRBJ1-1; a possible D gene is TRBD1 (6 bases). The CDR3 length is 15 residues. Germline V gene sequence: CDR1 SGHAT, CDR2 FQNNGV. With 4 bases removed from V and 1 base from J, the gap between germline ends came to 13 bases.